Listed here are 2 T cell receptor beta chains from one sample, sequenced in a study of blood T cell repertoires in COVID-19. The assay was immunoSEQ multiplex PCR, and TCRdb's table has in-frame clones only and misses some. The table lists under 300,000 clones, roughly 90% of them singletons. The sequencing sample was made of peripheral blood. All receptors derive from a man in his thirties or forties who had recovered from COVID-19.

The chain combines TRBV3-1 (or the pseudogene TRBV3-2) with TRBJ1-3, with 7 bases that match TRBD1. The CDR3 spans 14 residues. CDR1 is LGHDT, CDR2 YNNKEL, per germline (reference sequence). The V gene end was trimmed by 5 bases and the J gene end by 8 bases; junction bases not matched to a gene: 9. In DNA form, the CDR3 reads TGTGCCAGCAGCTGGGACAGATCCCTGCACACCATATATTTT. This codes for CASSWDRSLHTIYF.

V gene TRBV3-1 (or the pseudogene TRBV3-2) combines with J gene TRBJ1-6, with 7 bases fitting TRBD1. The J segment lost 8 bases and the V segment lost 4 bases, leaving 5 bases of the junction unmatched. The CDR3 runs 14 residues. The germline V gene has CDR1 LGHDT and CDR2 YNNKEL (reference sequence). CDR3 bases: TGTGCCAGCAGCCCGAGGGACAGTCATTCACCCCTCCACTTT. Translated, it gives CASSPRDSHSPLHF.